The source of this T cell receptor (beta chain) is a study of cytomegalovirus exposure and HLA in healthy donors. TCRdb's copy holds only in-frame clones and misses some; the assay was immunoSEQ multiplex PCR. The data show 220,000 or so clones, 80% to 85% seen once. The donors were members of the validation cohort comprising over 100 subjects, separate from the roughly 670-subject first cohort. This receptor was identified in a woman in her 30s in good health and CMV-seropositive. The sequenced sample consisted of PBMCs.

The CDR3 bases are TGTGCCAGCAGCGTTACTAGCGGTACCGAGCAGTACTTC. This sequence encodes CASSVTSGTEQYF. V gene TRBV9 combines with J gene TRBJ2-7; 8 positions match TRBD2. Germline CDR1 SGDLS, CDR2 YYNGEE. The V and J ends lost 2 bases and 6 bases, in that order; junction bases with no gene match: 4. There are 13 residues in the CDR3. The full variable domain, rest sourced from reference TRBV9 and TRBJ2-7, is DSGVTQTPKHLITATGQRVTLRCSPRSGDLSVYWYQQSLDQGLQFLIQYYNGEERAKGNILERFSAQQFPDLHSELNLSSLELGDSALYFCASSVTSGTEQYFGPGTRLTVT.